This TCR beta chain was documented in a study of Graves' ophthalmopathy and Graves' hyperthyroidism. Amplification of TCR beta CDR3 regions used RNA transcripts. HTBI primers served in a first-round RT-PCR, which a second-round multiplex PCR followed. TCRdb reprocessed the multiplex PCR reads via MiXCR and lists one record per CDR3 protein. The sample records hundreds of thousands of distinct CDR3 sequences, 15% to 19% being singletons. In germline, CDR1 is MNHEY, CDR2 SVGAGI. There are 14 residues in the CDR3. Trimming left V 2 bases short and J 4 bases short, with 11 bases between. This clonotype was seen repeatedly, ten times or more.

The chain uses TRBV6-5 and TRBJ1-1; a weak D match, TRBD1 (6 bases). The source of this sequence is a woman younger than 35 with stable Graves' hyperthyroidism. Sequenced material: peripheral blood. CDR3 nucleotide sequence: TGTGCCAGCAGTTACGGGACAAGCCGCACTGAAGCTTTCTTT. Protein: CASSYGTSRTEAFF.